What follows are 26 T cell receptor beta chains derived from one specimen sequenced in a study of blood T cell repertoires in COVID-19. Only in-frame clones appear in the TCRdb table, and some are missing; sequencing was by immunoSEQ multiplex PCR. Among 70,000 to 95,000 clones listed, around 81% were seen once. The material sequenced was peripheral blood. These receptors were collected from a woman in her sixties or seventies with active or convalescent COVID-19.

The chain joins TRBV14 to TRBJ2-3; TRBD1 aligns across 8 bases. The CDR3 runs 15 residues. Trimming cost V 3 bases and J 6 bases; bases outside gene matches: 8. CDR1 is SGHDN and CDR2 is FVKESK in the germline V gene. CDR3 nucleotides: TGTGCCAGCAGCCACGACAGGGGATGGGCGGATACGCAGTATTTT. Its translation is CASSHDRGWADTQYF.

This clone was recorded only once. CDR3 DNA: TGTGCCAGCAGCTATACAGGGCGAGGGGAGGAAAAACTGTTTTTT. As protein: CASSYTGRGEEKLFF. The gene calls are TRBV5-6 and TRBJ1-4; perhaps TRBD1 as D (6 bases). V was shortened by 3 bases and J by 8 bases, with 17 bases between the two germline ends. Germline CDR1 reads SGHDT; CDR2 reads YYEEEE. The CDR3 is 15 amino acids.

The chain links TRBV28 to TRBJ2-5; 9 positions agree with TRBD1. The V segment lost 6 bases and the J segment 4 bases; nucleotides outside the gene matches: 6. Germline CDR1 and CDR2: MDHEN and SYDVKM. The CDR3 is 14 amino acids. The CDR3 reads CASSTGTGLETQYF. CDR3 nucleotide sequence: TGTGCCAGCAGCACCGGGACAGGGTTAGAGACCCAGTACTTC.

The CDR3 protein is CASTGTSGGEYNEQFF. CDR3 sequence (DNA): TGTGCCAGCACCGGGACTAGCGGGGGGGAATACAATGAGCAGTTCTTC. The chain uses TRBV28 and TRBJ2-1; 16 bases fit TRBD2. The CDR3 is 16 amino acids. Looked up from germline, CDR1 is MDHEN and CDR2 is SYDVKM. The ends lost 7 bases at V and 4 bases at J; junction bases unmatched: 4.

This clone was seen just once. J is TRBJ2-3 and V is TRBV5-4; 9 nucleotides agree with TRBD1. Germline V gene lookup returns CDR1 SGHNT and CDR2 YYREEE (reference sequence). V shed 2 bases and J 3 bases; nucleotides not matched to a gene: 4. This CDR3 spans 15 amino acids. Written as DNA, the CDR3 is TGTGCCAGCAGCTTTACGGGACAGGGTACAGATACGCAGTATTTT. It translates to CASSFTGQGTDTQYF. Full variable domain (remainder filled in from reference TRBV5-4 and TRBJ2-3): ETGVTQSPTHLIKTRGQQVTLRCSSQSGHNTVSWYQQALGQGPQFIFQYYREEENGRGNFPPRFSGLQFPNYSSELNVNALELDDSALYLCASSFTGQGTDTQYFGPGTRLTVL.

V gene TRBV3-1 (or the pseudogene TRBV3-2) combines with J gene TRBJ1-1; 11 bases align to TRBD1. The CDR3 runs to 15 residues. Germline CDR1 is LGHDT and CDR2 is YNNKEL (reference sequence). V was pared by 3 bases and J by 4 bases, with 4 bases of the junction left unmatched. For the CDR3, the DNA is TGTGCCAGCAGCCAGTGGGGGACAGGGGGCACTGAAGCTTTCTTT. This codes for CASSQWGTGGTEAFF.

V gene TRBV6-5 combines with J gene TRBJ1-2; no clear D. The CDR3 loop spans 15 amino acids. Germline CDR1 MNHEY, CDR2 SVGAGI. V was clipped by 0 bases and J by 0 bases, with 8 bases between them. This chain's CDR3 is CASSYSGSANYGYTF. CDR3 bases: TGTGCCAGCAGTTACTCTGGCAGCGCTAACTATGGCTACACCTTC.

The genes are TRBV19 and TRBJ1-1, with 9 bases identical to TRBD1. The CDR3 is made up of 17 amino acids. With 7 bases clipped from V and 5 bases from J, the junction kept 17 bases outside the gene matches. The germline V gene encodes CDR1 LNHDA and CDR2 SQIVND (reference sequence). The DNA of the CDR3 is TGTGCCAGTAAGACGACAGGGGGTTCATCTTTGGGTACTGAAGCTTTCTTT. It encodes CASKTTGGSSLGTEAFF.

This chain joins TRBV18 and TRBJ2-2; weak D call: TRBD2 (6 bases). CDR3 length equals 15 residues. V shed 4 bases and J shed 6 bases, with 15 bases lying between them. Per germline, CDR1 KGHSH and CDR2 LQKENI. The CDR3, as DNA: TGTGCCAGCTCACGGGACTGGGAATTTGCCGGGGAGCTGTTTTTT. Translating it yields CASSRDWEFAGELFF.

This rearrangement joins TRBV5-6 to TRBJ2-6, with 7 bases lining up with TRBD1. Germline V gene lookup returns CDR1 SGHDT and CDR2 YYEEEE. Trimming at V came to 1 base and at J to 12 bases, leaving 10 bases not matched to a gene. The CDR3 totals 15 residues. CDR3 loop: CASSLQDRSLGVLTF. The CDR3 DNA reads as TGTGCCAGCAGCTTGCAGGACAGGTCTCTTGGCGTCCTGACTTTC. Combining the CDR3 with reference TRBV5-6 and TRBJ2-6 gives the whole variable domain DAGVTQSPTHLIKTRGQQVTLRCSPKSGHDTVSWYQQALGQGPQFIFQYYEEEERQRGNFPDRFSGHQFPNYSSELNVNALLLGDSALYLCASSLQDRSLGVLTFGAGSRLTVL.

To note about this clone: This CDR3 is also generated by other DNA sequences in the sample. This chain joins TRBV7-8 and TRBJ2-3; TRBD2 agrees at 7 bases. CDR1 and CDR2 from the germline V gene are SGHVS and FQNEAQ. This CDR3 region has 14 residues. V lost 3 bases and J lost 3; bases outside the gene matches: 3. CDR3 residues: CASSFGGRTDTQYF. The DNA for the CDR3 is TGTGCCAGCAGCTTCGGGGGGAGGACAGATACGCAGTATTTT.

J is TRBJ1-3 and V is TRBV25-1, with D unresolved. V shed 1 base and J shed 4 bases, with 11 bases lying between them. The CDR3 consists of 15 residues. Germline assignment: CDR1 MGHDK and CDR2 SYGVNS. The CDR3 protein is CASSESIGGGNTIYF. The CDR3 bases are TGTGCCAGCAGTGAATCTATAGGCGGGGGAAACACCATATATTTT.

V is TRBV6-5 and J is TRBJ2-3; 12 nucleotides agree with TRBD1. Unmatched junction bases numbered 10, after V lost 6 bases and J lost 9 bases. The CDR3 totals 15 residues. The V gene's germline CDR1 is MNHEY and CDR2 SVGAGI. In nucleotides, the CDR3 is TGTGCCAGCAGCCGCCTCGGGACAGGGGGCTACACGCAGTATTTT. This encodes CASSRLGTGGYTQYF.

The rearrangement links TRBV27 to TRBJ1-1; maybe TRBD1 (6 bases). Germline CDR1 is MNHEY and CDR2 is SMNVEV (reference sequence). Trimming took 3 bases from V and 3 from J, leaving 8 bases between them. This CDR3 region has 13 residues. CDR3 sequence reads: CASSFNRDTEAFF. The CDR3 DNA is TGTGCCAGCAGTTTCAACAGGGACACTGAAGCTTTCTTT.

The V call is TRBV5-1, the J call TRBJ1-1; perhaps TRBD1 as D (5 bases). This CDR3 has 16 amino acids. The V end was cut by 4 bases, the J end by 1 base, with 17 bases between. Germline V gene data show CDR1 as SGHRS and CDR2 as YFSETQ. CDR3: CASSEQPGGPNTEAFF. The CDR3, as DNA: TGCGCCAGCAGCGAGCAACCCGGGGGACCGAACACTGAAGCTTTCTTT.

This clone is termed medium-sized. This CDR3 is also generated by other DNA sequences in the sample. The V gene is TRBV7-9, the J gene TRBJ2-5; the D gene is possibly TRBD1 (5 bases). The CDR3 loop spans 14 amino acids. V was pared by 1 base and J by 1 base, with 7 bases between. CDR1 and CDR2 from the germline V gene are SEHNR and FQNEAQ (reference sequence). CDR3 in amino acids: CASSLDRTQETQYF. As DNA, the CDR3 is TGTGCCAGCAGCTTAGACAGGACCCAAGAGACCCAGTACTTC.

The J gene is TRBJ2-7, the V gene TRBV18, with 8 nucleotides matching TRBD1. Trimming cost V 6 bases and J 2 bases; bases outside gene matches: 9. The CDR3 is 15 amino acids. Germline V gene sequence: CDR1 KGHSH, CDR2 LQKENI. In DNA form, the CDR3 reads TGTGCCAGCTCGGCCGGGACAGGTAATCCCTACGAGCAGTACTTC. It yields the protein CASSAGTGNPYEQYF. Combining the CDR3 with reference TRBV18 and TRBJ2-7 gives the whole variable domain NAGVMQNPRHLVRRRGQEARLRCSPMKGHSHVYWYRQLPEEGLKFMVYLQKENIIDESGMPKERFSAEFPKEGPSILRIQQVVRGDSAAYFCASSAGTGNPYEQYFGPGTRLTVT.

The J gene is TRBJ2-1, the V gene TRBV6-2 or TRBV6-3; D is perhaps TRBD2 (6 bases). Trimming pared 5 bases from V and 4 bases from J, leaving 24 bases between. The germline V gene encodes CDR1 MNHEY and CDR2 SVGEGT. CDR3 length equals 18 residues. The CDR3 is CASSPRRGGTPQYNEQFF. CDR3 nucleotides: TGTGCCAGCAGTCCACGAAGGGGCGGGACGCCTCAATACAATGAGCAGTTCTTC.

The chain has TRBV4-3 and TRBJ1-5; 7 bases agree with TRBD1. With 0 bases clipped from V and 4 bases from J, the junction kept 6 bases outside the gene matches. This CDR3 region has 16 residues. Germline lookup yields CDR1 LGHNA and CDR2 YSLEER. CDR3 amino acids: CASSQDRAGGNQPQHF. CDR3 coding DNA: TGCGCCAGCAGCCAAGATCGGGCAGGGGGTAATCAGCCCCAGCATTTT.

The chain uses TRBV28 and TRBJ2-3, with 7 bases that match TRBD2. Per the germline V gene, CDR1 is MDHEN and CDR2 is SYDVKM. The ends lost 7 bases at V and 0 bases at J; junction bases unmatched: 4. CDR3 length: 14 residues. The CDR3 sequence is CASIRGGSTDTQYF. CDR3 DNA: TGTGCCAGCATCCGCGGGGGAAGCACAGATACGCAGTATTTT.

Only one count was recorded for this clone. CDR3 protein: CASNWADRGPGQPQHF. CDR3 bases: TGTGCCAGTAATTGGGCGGACAGGGGGCCAGGTCAGCCCCAGCATTTT. The chain links TRBV19 to TRBJ1-5; 11 bases line up with TRBD1. Germline V lookup: CDR1 LNHDA, CDR2 SQIVND (reference sequence). The V and J ends lost 7 bases and 6 bases, in that order; junction bases with no gene match: 11. The CDR3 has 16 residues.

The chain joins TRBV11-2 to TRBJ2-1; D is perhaps TRBD2 (5 bases). Trimming removed 5 bases from V and 6 bases from J, with 14 bases in between. The germline CDR1 and CDR2 sequences are SGHAT and FQNNGV. This CDR3 region has 14 residues. CDR3 residues: CASSPTFGINEQFF. The CDR3 bases are TGTGCCAGCAGCCCAACCTTCGGGATCAATGAGCAGTTCTTC.

This clone was seen a single time. V and J are TRBV25-1 and TRBJ2-1; D is perhaps TRBD2 (6 bases). The CDR3 consists of 14 residues. V lost 2 bases to trimming and J lost 6 bases, with 11 bases between them. Germline V gives CDR1 MGHDK, CDR2 SYGVNS. The CDR3 protein is CASSELRGSNEQFF. DNA of the CDR3: TGTGCCAGCAGTGAACTGCGGGGATCCAATGAGCAGTTCTTC.

This clone was counted a few times. The V gene is TRBV4-1, the J gene TRBJ1-6, with no clear D. The V gene lost 1 base and the J gene lost 10 bases, with 11 bases spanning the gap. CDR1 and CDR2 from the germline V gene are MGHRA and YSYEKL. The CDR3 extends over 14 amino acids. CDR3 region: CASSQVRRGSPLHF. As DNA, the CDR3 is TGCGCCAGCAGCCAAGTACGGCGGGGATCACCCCTCCACTTT.

The chain has TRBV19 and TRBJ2-7; TRBD2 might be the D (6 bases). Trimming cost V 4 bases and J 3 bases, with 13 bases left between them. The CDR3 extends over 14 amino acids. The germline gives CDR1 LNHDA, CDR2 SQIVND (reference sequence). The CDR3 is CASSTAGPSYEQYF. The DNA for the CDR3 is TGTGCCAGTAGTACCGCGGGACCGAGCTACGAGCAGTACTTC.

The chain joins TRBV28 to TRBJ1-1, with D uncertain. The germline V and J ends were trimmed by 3 bases and 8 bases, with 10 bases remaining between them. Germline V CDR1 and CDR2: MDHEN, SYDVKM. The CDR3 totals 12 residues. CDR3 region: CASSLAGREAFF. CDR3 bases: TGTGCCAGCAGTTTGGCGGGGAGAGAAGCTTTCTTT.